This T cell receptor (beta chain) was identified in a study of Graves' ophthalmopathy and Graves' hyperthyroidism. For repertoire sequencing, the TCR beta CDR3 regions were amplified from RNA transcripts. RT-PCR with HTBI primers came first, then second-round multiplex PCR. One entry per CDR3 protein results from TCRdb running MiXCR on the multiplex PCR reads. Altogether tens of thousands of distinct CDR3 sequences are present, 45% to 55% being singletons, with the ten largest covering over 3.5%. Germline V gene data show CDR1 as SEHNR and CDR2 as FQNEAQ (reference sequence). The V segment lost 5 bases and the J segment 2 bases; nucleotides outside the gene matches: 20. The CDR3 totals 19 residues. In its sample, this clonotype was seen a few times.

This chain uses TRBV7-9 with TRBJ2-7; TRBD1 agrees at 8 bases. This receptor was identified in an adult woman with Graves' ophthalmopathy. The sample comprised peripheral blood. The CDR3 DNA sequence: TGTGCCAGCAGCGCCATGATTACTCCGGGACAGGTGTATCCCTACGAGCAGTACTTC. Translating gives CASSAMITPGQVYPYEQYF.